This is a list of T cell receptor beta chains from one sample in a study of blood T cells in healthy people across ages. TCRdb recomputed calls from the 5' RACE reads with MiXCR, one row per CDR3 protein. The top ten clones hold about a tenth of a sample with approximately 900,000 distinct CDR3 sequences, 29% of them seen once. These same data were also listed under a study on T cells of mothers and their children.

Sequencing was carried out using blood. These receptors all come from a middle-aged woman in good health. CDR3s include the opening cysteine and the closing phenylalanine or tryptophan. D genes are given only for firm matches. A row's size may be missing; if present it is once, few, many or a size class.

j_gene,v_gene,d_gene,abundance,CDR3aa,CDR3nt
TRBJ1-2,TRBV28,NA,NA,CASTTKGVTGYTF,TGTGCCAGCACCACAAAGGGGGTCACCGGCTACACCTTC
TRBJ2-7,TRBV20-1,NA,few,CSAPGAANTYEQYF,TGCAGTGCTCCCGGGGCGGCGAATACCTACGAGCAGTACTTC
TRBJ2-7,TRBV27,NA,many,CASSFRGTYYEQYF,TGTGCCAGCAGTTTCCGTGGGACATATTACGAGCAGTACTTC
TRBJ1-1,TRBV5-6,NA,NA,CASTWGRTNTEAFF,TGTGCCAGCACCTGGGGACGGACGAACACTGAAGCTTTCTTT
TRBJ2-5,TRBV6-5,TRBD2,many,CASSPSGGAIRETQYF,TGTGCCAGCAGCCCTAGCGGGGGGGCCATTCGGGAGACCCAGTACTTC
TRBJ2-3,TRBV21-1,NA,NA,CASTYIQVYRTDTQYF,TGTGCCAGCACCTACATTCAGGTATACCGCACAGATACGCAGTATTTT
TRBJ2-2,TRBV3-1,TRBD2,NA,CASSQEGLAGPGELFF,TGTGCCAGCAGCCAAGAGGGTCTAGCGGGGCCCGGGGAGCTGTTTTTT
TRBJ1-2,TRBV20-1,NA,many,CSARVSTGILNGYTF,TGCAGTGCTAGAGTTTCAACCGGAATCCTCAATGGCTACACCTTC
TRBJ2-3,TRBV5-1,NA,few,CASSLVLRGTQDTQYF,TGCGCCAGCAGCTTGGTTTTGCGGGGGACACAAGATACGCAGTATTTT
TRBJ2-3,TRBV28,NA,NA,CASTVVGGRGDTQYF,TGTGCCAGCACCGTAGTAGGAGGGCGCGGAGATACGCAGTATTTT
TRBJ2-1,TRBV5-1,TRBD2,NA,CASSPGTSGGLSYNEQFF,TGCGCCAGCTCCCCGGGGACTAGCGGGGGGCTCTCCTACAATGAGCAGTTCTTC
TRBJ2-5,TRBV7-9,TRBD2,few,CASSLGGSGGQETQYF,TGTGCCAGCAGCTTAGGCGGATCGGGGGGACAAGAGACCCAGTACTTC
TRBJ1-1,TRBV11-2,NA,NA,CASSPIERGTEAFF,TGTGCCAGCAGCCCCATCGAGAGAGGCACTGAAGCTTTCTTT
TRBJ2-7,TRBV15,NA,many,CATASGDTYEQYF,TGTGCCACCGCTTCAGGGGACACCTACGAGCAGTACTTC
TRBJ2-3,TRBV20-1,TRBD2,few,CSARSCGGDTDTQYF,TGCAGTGCTAGGAGTTGTGGGGGGGACACAGATACGCAGTATTTT
TRBJ2-7,TRBV5-1,TRBD2,NA,CASSLTSGGNYEQYF,TGCGCCAGCAGCCTCACGTCGGGGGGGAATTACGAGCAGTACTTC
TRBJ2-7,TRBV5-1,TRBD1,many,CASRHGQGADEQYF,TGCGCCAGCAGACACGGACAGGGGGCGGACGAGCAGTACTTC
TRBJ1-4,TRBV20-1,NA,many,CSARDPWALGEKLFF,TGCAGTGCTAGAGATCCTTGGGCCCTTGGTGAAAAACTGTTTTTT
TRBJ2-1,TRBV28,NA,many,CASSPPSDGPEQFF,TGTGCCAGCAGCCCACCGTCGGACGGACCCGAGCAGTTCTTC
TRBJ2-3,TRBV7-2,TRBD2,NA,CASSPQSGGTDTQYF,TGTGCCAGCAGCCCCCAAAGCGGGGGCACAGATACGCAGTATTTT
TRBJ2-2,TRBV6-6,TRBD2,NA,CATRTSGGQGNTGELFF,TGTGCCACCCGGACTAGCGGGGGGCAGGGGAACACCGGGGAGCTGTTTTTT
TRBJ2-7,TRBV6-5,NA,many,CASSRTGRAYEQYF,TGTGCCAGCAGTCGGACGGGGAGAGCCTACGAGCAGTACTTC
TRBJ2-7,TRBV6-5,NA,many,CASSKGDLGYYEQYF,TGTGCCAGCAGCAAGGGGGATTTGGGCTATTACGAGCAGTACTTC
TRBJ2-7,TRBV5-1,NA,many,CASSPVNFTMIGRGHEQYF,TGCGCCAGCAGCCCCGTCAACTTTACTATGATAGGACGGGGGCACGAGCAGTACTTC
TRBJ1-2,TRBV20-1,NA,NA,CSAMTANYGYTF,TGCAGTGCGATGACAGCTAACTATGGCTACACCTTC
TRBJ1-2,TRBV7-9,TRBD1,many,CASSLARGQNYGYTF,TGTGCCAGCAGCTTAGCGAGGGGACAGAACTATGGCTACACCTTC
TRBJ2-7,TRBV20-1,NA,many,CSAPVRDTYEQYF,TGCAGTGCTCCCGTACGGGACACCTACGAGCAGTACTTC